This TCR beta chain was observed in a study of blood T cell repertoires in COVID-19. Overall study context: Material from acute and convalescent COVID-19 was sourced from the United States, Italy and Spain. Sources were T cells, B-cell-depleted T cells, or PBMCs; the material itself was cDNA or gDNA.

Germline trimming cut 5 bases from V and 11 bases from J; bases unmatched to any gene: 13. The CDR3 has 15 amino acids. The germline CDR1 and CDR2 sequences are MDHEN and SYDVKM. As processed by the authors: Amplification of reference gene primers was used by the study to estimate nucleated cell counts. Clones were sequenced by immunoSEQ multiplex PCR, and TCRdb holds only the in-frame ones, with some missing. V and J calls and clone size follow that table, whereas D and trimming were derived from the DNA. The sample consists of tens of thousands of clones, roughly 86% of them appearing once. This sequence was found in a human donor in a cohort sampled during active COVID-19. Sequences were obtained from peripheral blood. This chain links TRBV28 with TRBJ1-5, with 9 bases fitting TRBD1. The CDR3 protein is CASSPPGQGLWAQHF. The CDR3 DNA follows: TGTGCCAGCAGTCCCCCGGGACAGGGTTTATGGGCCCAGCATTTT.